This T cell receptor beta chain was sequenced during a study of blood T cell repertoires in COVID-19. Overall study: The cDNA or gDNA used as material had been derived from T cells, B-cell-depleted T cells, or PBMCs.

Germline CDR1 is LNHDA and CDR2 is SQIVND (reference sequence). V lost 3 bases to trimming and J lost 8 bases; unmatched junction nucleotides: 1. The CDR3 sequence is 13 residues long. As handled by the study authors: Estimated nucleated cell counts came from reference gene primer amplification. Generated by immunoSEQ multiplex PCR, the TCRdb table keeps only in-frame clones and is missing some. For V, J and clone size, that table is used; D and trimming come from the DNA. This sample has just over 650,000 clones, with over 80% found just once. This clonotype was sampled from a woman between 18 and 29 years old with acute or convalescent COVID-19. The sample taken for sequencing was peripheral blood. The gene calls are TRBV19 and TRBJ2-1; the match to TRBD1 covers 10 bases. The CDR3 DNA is TGTGCCAGTAGTATGACAGGGGGCTATGAGCAGTTCTTC. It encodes CASSMTGGYEQFF.